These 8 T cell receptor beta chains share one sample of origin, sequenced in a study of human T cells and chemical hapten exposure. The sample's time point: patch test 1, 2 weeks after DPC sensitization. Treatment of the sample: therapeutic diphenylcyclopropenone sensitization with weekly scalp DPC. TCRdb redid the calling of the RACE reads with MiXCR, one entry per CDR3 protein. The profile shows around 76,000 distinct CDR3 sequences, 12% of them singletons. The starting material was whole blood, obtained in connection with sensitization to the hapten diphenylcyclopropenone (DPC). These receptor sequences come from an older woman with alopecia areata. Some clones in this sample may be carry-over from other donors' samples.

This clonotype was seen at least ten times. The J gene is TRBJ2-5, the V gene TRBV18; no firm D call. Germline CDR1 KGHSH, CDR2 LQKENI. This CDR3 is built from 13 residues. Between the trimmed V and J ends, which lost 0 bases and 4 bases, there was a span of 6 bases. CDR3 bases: TGTGCCAGCTCACCACCGGGCAGAGAGACCCAGTACTTC. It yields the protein CASSPPGRETQYF.

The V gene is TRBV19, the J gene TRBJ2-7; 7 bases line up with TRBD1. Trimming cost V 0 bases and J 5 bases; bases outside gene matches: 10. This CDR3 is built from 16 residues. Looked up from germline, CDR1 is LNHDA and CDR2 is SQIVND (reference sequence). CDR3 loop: CASSIDHTGDLDEQYF. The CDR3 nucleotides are TGTGCCAGTAGTATAGATCATACAGGGGACCTGGACGAGCAGTACTTC.

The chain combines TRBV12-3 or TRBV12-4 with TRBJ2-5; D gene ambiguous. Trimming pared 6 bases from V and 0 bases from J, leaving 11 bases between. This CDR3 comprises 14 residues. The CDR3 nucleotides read TGTGCCAGCAGCCCGGTGGACGACCAAGAGACCCAGTACTTC. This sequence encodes CASSPVDDQETQYF.

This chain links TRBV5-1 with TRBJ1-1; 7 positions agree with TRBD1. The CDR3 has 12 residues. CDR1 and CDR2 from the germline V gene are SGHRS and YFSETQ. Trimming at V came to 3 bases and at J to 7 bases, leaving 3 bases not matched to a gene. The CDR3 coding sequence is TGCGCCAGCAGCTCCAGGGGGGTTGAAGCTTTCTTT. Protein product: CASSSRGVEAFF.

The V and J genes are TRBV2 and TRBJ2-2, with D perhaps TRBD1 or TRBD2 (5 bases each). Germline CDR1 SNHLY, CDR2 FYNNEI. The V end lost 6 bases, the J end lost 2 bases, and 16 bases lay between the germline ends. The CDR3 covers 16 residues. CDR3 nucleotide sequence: TGTGCCAGCAGGAACCTGCTGGGACCAAACACCGGGGAGCTGTTTTTT. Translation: CASRNLLGPNTGELFF.

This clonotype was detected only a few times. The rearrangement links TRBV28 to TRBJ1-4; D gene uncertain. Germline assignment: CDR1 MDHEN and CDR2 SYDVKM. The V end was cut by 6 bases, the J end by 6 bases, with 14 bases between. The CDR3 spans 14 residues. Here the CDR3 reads CASSSRSLDEKLFF. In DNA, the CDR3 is TGTGCCAGCAGCTCCCGCAGCCTTGATGAAAAACTGTTTTTT.

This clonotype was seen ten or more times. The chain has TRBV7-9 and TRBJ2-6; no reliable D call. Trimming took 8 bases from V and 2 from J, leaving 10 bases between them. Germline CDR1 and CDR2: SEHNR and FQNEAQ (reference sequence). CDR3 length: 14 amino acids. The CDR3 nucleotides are TGTGCCAGCGGGTCTAGAGCTGGGGCCAACGTCCTGACTTTC. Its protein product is CASGSRAGANVLTF.

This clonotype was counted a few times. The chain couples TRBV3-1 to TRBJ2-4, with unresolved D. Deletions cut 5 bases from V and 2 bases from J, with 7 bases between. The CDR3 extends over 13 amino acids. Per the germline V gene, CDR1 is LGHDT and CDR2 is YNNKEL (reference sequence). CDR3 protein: CASSKETKNIQYF. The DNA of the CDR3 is TGTGCCAGCAGCAAGGAAACCAAAAACATTCAGTACTTC.